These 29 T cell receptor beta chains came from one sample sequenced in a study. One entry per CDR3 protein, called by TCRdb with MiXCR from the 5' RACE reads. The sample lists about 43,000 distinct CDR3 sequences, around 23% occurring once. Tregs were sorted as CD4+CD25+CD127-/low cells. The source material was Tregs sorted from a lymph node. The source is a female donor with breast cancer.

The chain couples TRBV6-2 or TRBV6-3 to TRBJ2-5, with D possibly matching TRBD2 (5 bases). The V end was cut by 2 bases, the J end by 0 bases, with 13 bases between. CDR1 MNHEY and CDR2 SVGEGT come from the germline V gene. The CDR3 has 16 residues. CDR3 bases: TGTGCCAGCAGTTACCATCGTAGCGCCCACCAAGAGACCCAGTACTTC. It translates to CASSYHRSAHQETQYF.

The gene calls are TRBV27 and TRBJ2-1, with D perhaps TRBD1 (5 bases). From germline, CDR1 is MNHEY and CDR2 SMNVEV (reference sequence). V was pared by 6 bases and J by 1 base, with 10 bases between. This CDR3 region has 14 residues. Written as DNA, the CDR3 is TGTGCCAGCAGAACCAGGGTGTCCTACAATGAGCAGTTCTTC. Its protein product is CASRTRVSYNEQFF.

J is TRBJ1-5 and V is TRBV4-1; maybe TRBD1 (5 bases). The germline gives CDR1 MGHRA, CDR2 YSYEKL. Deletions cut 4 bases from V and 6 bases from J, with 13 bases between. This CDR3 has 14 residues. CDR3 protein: CASSLGGGFQPQHF. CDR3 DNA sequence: TGCGCCAGCAGCCTAGGTGGGGGTTTTCAGCCCCAGCATTTT.

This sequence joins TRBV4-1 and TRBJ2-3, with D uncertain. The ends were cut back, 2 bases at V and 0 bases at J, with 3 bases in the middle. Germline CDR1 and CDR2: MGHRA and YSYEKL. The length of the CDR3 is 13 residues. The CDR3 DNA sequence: TGCGCCAGCAGCCAACGGAGCACAGATACGCAGTATTTT. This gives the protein CASSQRSTDTQYF.

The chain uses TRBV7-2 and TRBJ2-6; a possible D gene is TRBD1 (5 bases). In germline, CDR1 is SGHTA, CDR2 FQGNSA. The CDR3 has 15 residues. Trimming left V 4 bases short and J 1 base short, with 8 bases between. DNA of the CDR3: TGTGCCAGCAGCTGGGCAGGGTCTGGGGCCAACGTCCTGACTTTC. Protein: CASSWAGSGANVLTF.

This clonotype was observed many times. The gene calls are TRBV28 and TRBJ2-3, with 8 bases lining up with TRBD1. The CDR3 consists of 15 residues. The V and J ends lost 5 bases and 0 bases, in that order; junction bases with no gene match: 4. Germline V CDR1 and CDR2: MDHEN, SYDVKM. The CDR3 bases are TGTGCCAGCAGTCAGGGGGACAGGAGCACAGATACGCAGTATTTT. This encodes CASSQGDRSTDTQYF.

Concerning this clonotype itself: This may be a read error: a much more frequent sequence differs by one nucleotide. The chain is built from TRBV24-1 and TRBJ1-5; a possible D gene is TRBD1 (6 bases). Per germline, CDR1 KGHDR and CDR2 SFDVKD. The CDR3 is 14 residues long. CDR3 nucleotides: TGTACCACCAGTGGGGGGGCCAGCAATCAGCCCCAGCATTTT. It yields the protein CTTSGGASNQPQHF.

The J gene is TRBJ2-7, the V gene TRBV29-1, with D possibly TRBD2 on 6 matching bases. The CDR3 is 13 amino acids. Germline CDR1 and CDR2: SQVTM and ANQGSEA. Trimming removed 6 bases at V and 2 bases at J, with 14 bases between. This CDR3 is CSVAGPRAYEQYF. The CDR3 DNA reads TGCAGCGTGGCGGGACCGAGGGCCTACGAGCAGTACTTC.

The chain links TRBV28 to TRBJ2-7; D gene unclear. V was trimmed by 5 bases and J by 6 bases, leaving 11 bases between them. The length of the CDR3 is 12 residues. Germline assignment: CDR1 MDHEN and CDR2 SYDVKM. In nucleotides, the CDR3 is TGTGCCAGCAGTACCTCCACCCCCGAGCAGTACTTC. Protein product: CASSTSTPEQYF. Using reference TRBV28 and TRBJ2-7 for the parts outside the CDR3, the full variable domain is DVKVTQSSRYLVKRTGEKVFLECVQDMDHENMFWYRQDPGLGLRLIYFSYDVKMKEKGDIPEGYSVSREKKERFSLILESASTNQTSMYLCASSTSTPEQYFGPGTRLTVT.

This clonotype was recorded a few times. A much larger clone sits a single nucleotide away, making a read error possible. The CDR3 reads CAGSQTGASTDTQYF. The CDR3, as DNA: TGTGCCGGCAGTCAGACAGGTGCTAGCACAGATACGCAGTATTTT. V usage is TRBV6-5 and J usage is TRBJ2-3; tentatively, D is TRBD1 (6 bases). The CDR3 totals 15 residues. Germline V lookup: CDR1 MNHEY, CDR2 SVGAGI.

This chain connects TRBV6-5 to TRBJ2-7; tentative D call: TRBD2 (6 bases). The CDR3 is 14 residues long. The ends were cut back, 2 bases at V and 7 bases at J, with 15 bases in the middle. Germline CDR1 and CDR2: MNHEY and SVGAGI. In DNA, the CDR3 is TGTGCCAGCAGTTACCGGGGGAGCGGGCGAGAGCAGTACTTC. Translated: CASSYRGSGREQYF.

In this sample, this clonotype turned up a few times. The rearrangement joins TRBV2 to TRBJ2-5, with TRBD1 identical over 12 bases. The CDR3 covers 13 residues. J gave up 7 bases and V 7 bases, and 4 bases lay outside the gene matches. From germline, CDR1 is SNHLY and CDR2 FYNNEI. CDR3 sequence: CASKGQGAMTQYF. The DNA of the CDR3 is TGTGCCAGCAAGGGACAGGGGGCGATGACCCAGTACTTC.

The CDR3 loop is CASSQGTGDFGELFF. The DNA of the CDR3 is TGTGCCAGCAGCCAAGGGACAGGGGATTTCGGGGAGCTGTTTTTT. This chain links TRBV3-1 with TRBJ2-2; TRBD1 matches 9 bases. CDR1 and CDR2 (germline): LGHDT, YNNKEL (reference sequence). The V segment lost 1 base and the J segment 7 bases; nucleotides outside the gene matches: 4. There are 15 residues in the CDR3.

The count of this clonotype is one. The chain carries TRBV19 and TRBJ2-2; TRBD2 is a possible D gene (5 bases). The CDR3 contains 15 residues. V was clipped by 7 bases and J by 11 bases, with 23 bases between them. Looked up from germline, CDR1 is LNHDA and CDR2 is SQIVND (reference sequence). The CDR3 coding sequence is TGTGCCAGTAAAGAGGATTCGGGGAATTTCGGAGAGCTGTTTTTT. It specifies CASKEDSGNFGELFF. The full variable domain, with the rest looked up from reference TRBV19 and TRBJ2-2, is DGGITQSPKYLFRKEGQNVTLSCEQNLNHDAMYWYRQDPGQGLRLIYYSQIVNDFQKGDIAEGYSVSREKKESFPLTVTSAQKNPTAFYLCASKEDSGNFGELFFGEGSRLTVL.

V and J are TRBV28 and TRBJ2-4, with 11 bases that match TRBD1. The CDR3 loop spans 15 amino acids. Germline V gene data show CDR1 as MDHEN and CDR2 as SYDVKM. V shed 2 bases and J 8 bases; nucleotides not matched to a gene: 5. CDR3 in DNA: TGTGCCAGCAGTTTACTCGGGACAGGGGGAGACATTCAGTACTTC. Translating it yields CASSLLGTGGDIQYF.

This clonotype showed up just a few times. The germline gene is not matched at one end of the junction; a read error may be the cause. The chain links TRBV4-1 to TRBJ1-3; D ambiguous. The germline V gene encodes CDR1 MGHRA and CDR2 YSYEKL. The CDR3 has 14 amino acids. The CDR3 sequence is CASSQVPGGNAIYF. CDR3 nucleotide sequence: TGCGCCAGCAGCCAAGTCCCAGGCGGAAACGCCATATATTTT.

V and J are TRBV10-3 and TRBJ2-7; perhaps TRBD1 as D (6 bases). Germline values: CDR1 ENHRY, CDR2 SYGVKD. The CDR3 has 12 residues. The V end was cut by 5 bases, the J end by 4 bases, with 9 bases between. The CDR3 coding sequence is TGTGCCATCAGTCCCACAGGGTACGAGCAGTACTTC. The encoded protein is CAISPTGYEQYF.

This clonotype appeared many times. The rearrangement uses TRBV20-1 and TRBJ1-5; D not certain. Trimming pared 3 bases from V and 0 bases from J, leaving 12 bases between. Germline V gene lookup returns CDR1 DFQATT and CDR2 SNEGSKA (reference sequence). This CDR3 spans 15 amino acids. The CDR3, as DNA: TGCAGTGCTAGGCCTCTGGGGAATAGCAATCAGCCCCAGCATTTT. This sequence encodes CSARPLGNSNQPQHF.

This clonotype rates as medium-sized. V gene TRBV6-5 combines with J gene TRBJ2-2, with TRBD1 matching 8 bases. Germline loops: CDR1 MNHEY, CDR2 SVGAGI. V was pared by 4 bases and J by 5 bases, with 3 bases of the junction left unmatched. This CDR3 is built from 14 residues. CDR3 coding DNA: TGTGCCAGCAGTTCTACAGGGGGGACCGGGGAGCTGTTTTTT. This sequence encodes CASSSTGGTGELFF.

CDR3 region: CAWSVLRQAPNYGYTF. In DNA form, the CDR3 reads TGTGCCTGGAGTGTACTTCGACAGGCCCCTAACTATGGCTACACCTTC. This chain connects TRBV30 to TRBJ1-2, with a tentative D call TRBD1 (6 bases). V lost 0 bases and J 0 bases, leaving 14 bases between the germline ends. The CDR3 has 16 residues. The germline CDR1 and CDR2 sequences are GTSNPN and SVGIG (reference sequence).

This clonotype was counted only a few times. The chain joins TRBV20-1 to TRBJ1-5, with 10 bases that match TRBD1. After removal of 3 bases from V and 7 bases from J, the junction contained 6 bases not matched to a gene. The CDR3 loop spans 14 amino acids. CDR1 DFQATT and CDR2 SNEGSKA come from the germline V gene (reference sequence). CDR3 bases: TGCAGTGCTAGGGCCGGACAGGGGGGACAGCCCCAGCATTTT. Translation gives CSARAGQGGQPQHF.

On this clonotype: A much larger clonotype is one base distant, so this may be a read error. As DNA, the CDR3 is TGCGCCAGCAGCCGGGTTGGCAGCACCCAAGAGACCCAGTACTTC. Its translation is CASSRVGSTQETQYF. The rearrangement joins TRBV4-1 to TRBJ2-5; D ambiguous. Germline assignment: CDR1 MGHRA and CDR2 YSYEKL. The CDR3 runs to 15 residues. V lost 4 bases to trimming and J lost 1 base, with 13 bases between them.

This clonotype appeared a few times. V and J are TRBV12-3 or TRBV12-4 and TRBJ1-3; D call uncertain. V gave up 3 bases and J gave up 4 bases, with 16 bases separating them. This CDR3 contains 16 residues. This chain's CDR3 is CASSFIGGSKGNTIYF. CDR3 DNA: TGTGCCAGCAGTTTTATCGGCGGCTCCAAAGGAAACACCATATATTTT.

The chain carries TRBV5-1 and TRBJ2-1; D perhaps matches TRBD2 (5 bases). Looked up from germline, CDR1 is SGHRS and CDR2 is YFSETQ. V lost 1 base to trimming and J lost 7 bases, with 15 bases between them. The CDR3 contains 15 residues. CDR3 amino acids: CASSLIVGVTNEQFF. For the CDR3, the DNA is TGCGCCAGCAGCTTGATAGTGGGAGTCACGAATGAGCAGTTCTTC.

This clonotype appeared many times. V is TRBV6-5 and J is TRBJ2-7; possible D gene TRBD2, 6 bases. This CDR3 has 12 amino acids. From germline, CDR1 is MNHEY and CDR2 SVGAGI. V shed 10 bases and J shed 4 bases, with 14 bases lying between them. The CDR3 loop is CATRTGEYEQYF. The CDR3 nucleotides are TGTGCCACCCGAACGGGGGAGTACGAGCAGTACTTC.

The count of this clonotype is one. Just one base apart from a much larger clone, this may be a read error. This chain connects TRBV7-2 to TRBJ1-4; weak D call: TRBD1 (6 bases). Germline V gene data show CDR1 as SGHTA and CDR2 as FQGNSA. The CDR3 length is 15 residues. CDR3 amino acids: CAGSADSMFNEKLFF. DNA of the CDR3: TGTGCCGGCAGCGCGGACAGTATGTTCAATGAAAAACTGTTTTTT.

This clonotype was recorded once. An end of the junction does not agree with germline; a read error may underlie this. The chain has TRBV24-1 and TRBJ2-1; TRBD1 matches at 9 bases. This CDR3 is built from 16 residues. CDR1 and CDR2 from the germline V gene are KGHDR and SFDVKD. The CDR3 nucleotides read TGTGCCACCAGTGATTTGAGGACAGGGGTTAGGAATGAGCCGTTCTTC. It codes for CATSDLRTGVRNEPFF.

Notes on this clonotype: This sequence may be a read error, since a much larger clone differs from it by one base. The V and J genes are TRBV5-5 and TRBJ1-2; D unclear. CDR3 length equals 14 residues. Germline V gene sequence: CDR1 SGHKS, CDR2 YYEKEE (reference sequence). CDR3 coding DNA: TGTACCAGCAGCTTGAGTTCTGGGCTTGGGGGCTACACCTTC. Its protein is CTSSLSSGLGGYTF.

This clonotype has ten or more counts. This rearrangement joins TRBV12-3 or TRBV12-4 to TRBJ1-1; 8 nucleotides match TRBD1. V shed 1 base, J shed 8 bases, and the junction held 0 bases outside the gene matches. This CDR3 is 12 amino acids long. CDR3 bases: TGTGCCAGCAGTTTAGGGACAGGGGAAGCTTTCTTT. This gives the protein CASSLGTGEAFF.